What follows describes a single TCR beta chain. Assay used: immunoSEQ multiplex PCR; TCRdb lists only in-frame clones, some missing. The data show about 210,000 clones, about 90% seen once. From germline, CDR1 is LNHDA and CDR2 SQIVND (reference sequence). The CDR3 has 12 amino acids. V lost 5 bases and J lost 11; bases outside the gene matches: 6. The data derive from a study of blood T cell repertoires in COVID-19. The chain links TRBV19 to TRBJ1-2; 9 bases match TRBD1. The source material was peripheral blood. The origin of this receptor is a man under 40 with acute or convalescent COVID-19. The CDR3 is CASSLPGTGYTF. The DNA of the CDR3 is TGTGCCAGTAGTCTCCCGGGGACAGGGTACACCTTC.